This TCR beta chain was identified in a study of PD-1 blockade in classical Hodgkin lymphoma. Study findings and constraints: Newly diagnosed patients were reported to exhibit reduced baseline TCR diversity relative to healthy donors.

The protocol was immunoSEQ multiplex PCR, while the TCRdb copy is restricted to in-frame clones and leaves out a portion. The data contain roughly 23,000 clones, roughly 89% of them singletons. The time point denotes: newly diagnosed, previously untreated cHL patient sample. Negative magnetic selection isolated CD4+ T cells from thawed PBMCs. PBMCs from patients with newly diagnosed, untreated classical Hodgkin lymphoma served as a comparison group for the relapsed/refractory trial patients. This clone was counted between two and nine times. Its antigen remains unidentified. Germline V gives CDR1 SNHLY, CDR2 FYNNEI. V dropped 4 bases and J dropped 5 bases, with 8 bases sitting between them. CDR3 length equals 12 residues.

The sequenced sample consisted of CD4+ T cells from blood. This receptor was obtained from a human donor with classical Hodgkin lymphoma. This chain links TRBV2 with TRBJ1-1; TRBD1 is a possible D gene (5 bases). The CDR3 DNA reads as TGTGCCAGCAGTGTTTGGGGGACTGAAGCTTTCTTT. It translates to CASSVWGTEAFF. Variable domain in full (rest from reference TRBV2 and TRBJ1-1): EPEVTQTPSHQVTQMGQEVILRCVPISNHLYFYWYRQILGQKVEFLVSFYNNEISEKSEIFDDQFSVERPDGSNFTLKIRSTKLEDSAMYFCASSVWGTEAFFGQGTRLTVV.